Following are 2 T cell receptor beta chains from one sample sequenced in a study of blood T cells in healthy people across ages. A second about 7 to 12 cycle PCR used barcoded and J-beta primers. TCRdb reprocessed the 5' RACE reads via MiXCR and lists one record per CDR3 protein. The top ten clones hold approximately 17% of a sample with a few hundred thousand distinct CDR3 sequences, 27% of them seen once. Sample: blood. These receptors all come from a woman aged 65 to 85 in good health.

This clonotype occurred a few times. The chain joins TRBV7-2 to TRBJ2-4; 10 nucleotides agree with TRBD1. This CDR3 has 16 amino acids. Germline-derived CDR1 and CDR2 are SGHTA and FQGNSA. V lost 0 bases to trimming and J lost 7 bases; unmatched junction nucleotides: 6. The CDR3: CASSLAGGQGLNIQYF. The CDR3 DNA reads TGTGCCAGCAGCTTAGCGGGGGGACAGGGGCTGAACATTCAGTACTTC. Full variable domain (outside the CDR3, taken from reference TRBV7-2 and TRBJ2-4): GAGVSQSPSNKVTEKGKDVELRCDPISGHTALYWYRQSLGQGLEFLIYFQGNSAPDKSGLPSDRFSAERTGGSVSTLTIQRTQQEDSAVYLCASSLAGGQGLNIQYFGAGTRLSVL.

This chain connects TRBV20-1 to TRBJ1-3; D might be TRBD1 (6 bases). Trimming shortened V by 6 bases and J by 4 bases, and 10 bases separated the two germline ends. The CDR3 is 12 amino acids. Germline V gene lookup returns CDR1 DFQATT and CDR2 SNEGSKA (reference sequence). In DNA, the CDR3 is TGCAGTGCCGAGGGGGGGGGAAACACCATATATTTT. Its translation: CSAEGGGNTIYF.